A single sample is the source of the 27 T cell receptor beta chains below, sequenced in a study of shared clonotypes between healthy human individuals. Sequencing used immunoSEQ multiplex PCR; TCRdb keeps in-frame clones, though not all of them. Of 2 million or so clones listed, about 95% are singletons. The specimen was naive CD4+ T cells sorted from blood. Subset: CD45RA+ positively selected. The receptors were sampled from a man aged 18-30 years in good health.

This clone appeared a single time. The chain combines TRBV7-9 with TRBJ2-5, with a possible D match to TRBD2 (5 bases). CDR3 length: 13 residues. CDR1 and CDR2 (germline): SEHNR, FQNEAQ (reference sequence). The V and J ends lost 4 bases and 2 bases respectively, with 8 bases between them. CDR3 in DNA: TGTGCCAGCAGCTCGGACTCTCAAGAGACCCAGTACTTC. This sequence encodes CASSSDSQETQYF.

The V call is TRBV30, the J call TRBJ1-4; 7 bases align to TRBD1. Trimming took 0 bases from V and 8 from J; bases not matched to a gene: 15. From germline, CDR1 is GTSNPN and CDR2 SVGIG (reference sequence). This CDR3 is built from 17 residues. CDR3: CAWSVPPGAGGGEKLFF. The CDR3 coding sequence is TGTGCCTGGAGTGTTCCCCCAGGGGCAGGGGGGGGAGAAAAACTGTTTTTT.

J is TRBJ2-7 and V is TRBV7-2, with TRBD2 matching 8 bases. This CDR3 has 16 amino acids. Germline trimming cut 0 bases from V and 2 bases from J; bases unmatched to any gene: 6. Germline V gene data show CDR1 as SGHTA and CDR2 as FQGNSA. In nucleotides, the CDR3 is TGTGCCAGCAGCTTAGCGGCAGCGGGAGTAGCCTACGAGCAGTACTTC. It yields the protein CASSLAAAGVAYEQYF.

About this clone: Other DNA variants within this sample encode the same CDR3. This rearrangement joins TRBV6-1 to TRBJ1-5, with D maybe TRBD1 (6 bases). Between the trimmed V and J ends, which lost 3 bases and 1 base, there was a span of 7 bases. CDR3 length: 14 residues. The V gene's germline CDR1 is MNHNS and CDR2 SASEGT. CDR3 sequence (DNA): TGTGCCAGCAGTGACAGGGGAAGCAATCAGCCCCAGCATTTT. It translates to CASSDRGSNQPQHF.

A single count supports this clone. The gene calls are TRBV6-6 and TRBJ1-1, with D unclear. The CDR3 extends over 15 amino acids. Trimming stripped 7 bases from V and 2 bases from J, with 17 bases between. Per germline, CDR1 MNHNY and CDR2 SVGAGI (reference sequence). CDR3 residues: CASTTRVTHNTEAFF. In nucleotides, the CDR3 is TGTGCCAGCACCACTCGGGTGACACACAACACTGAAGCTTTCTTT.

This clone was counted a single time. Distinct nucleotide sequences in the sample also encode this CDR3. This chain joins TRBV7-9 and TRBJ2-7, with 10 bases aligning to TRBD2. The V segment lost 5 bases and the J segment 7 bases; nucleotides outside the gene matches: 5. This CDR3 is 13 amino acids long. CDR1 and CDR2 (germline): SEHNR, FQNEAQ (reference sequence). The DNA of the CDR3 is TGTGCCAGCAGCCCTAGCGGGAGAGGGGAGCAGTACTTC. Translation: CASSPSGRGEQYF.

V gene TRBV11-2 combines with J gene TRBJ1-1; TRBD1 might be the D (6 bases). Trimming removed 5 bases at V and 9 bases at J, with 13 bases between. The CDR3 has 12 amino acids. CDR1 and CDR2 (germline): SGHAT, FQNNGV. The CDR3 loop reads CASSPGQLQAFF. In nucleotides, the CDR3 is TGTGCCAGCAGCCCCGGACAGTTACAAGCTTTCTTT. The variable domain in full, with the rest retrieved from reference TRBV11-2 and TRBJ1-1, is EAGVAQSPRYKIIEKRQSVAFWCNPISGHATLYWYQQILGQGPKLLIQFQNNGVVDDSQLPKDRFSAERLKGVDSTLKIQPAKLEDSAVYLCASSPGQLQAFFGQGTRLTVV.

The chain couples TRBV4-3 to TRBJ2-5; TRBD2 matches 8 bases. Germline trimming cut 2 bases from V and 2 bases from J; bases unmatched to any gene: 1. The CDR3 length is 14 residues. The germline V gene encodes CDR1 LGHNA and CDR2 YSLEER. The CDR3 here is CASSQIAGQETQYF. The CDR3 region has the DNA TGCGCCAGCAGCCAAATAGCGGGACAAGAGACCCAGTACTTC.

This rearrangement joins TRBV19 to TRBJ1-2, with D possibly matching TRBD1 (6 bases). Trimming removed 6 bases from V and 8 bases from J, with 16 bases in between. The CDR3 has 13 amino acids. Germline assignment: CDR1 LNHDA and CDR2 SQIVND (reference sequence). The CDR3, as DNA: TGTGCCAGTAGCCCCCTCCAGGGGCTCGGCTACACCTTC. As protein: CASSPLQGLGYTF. The whole variable domain, filled in from reference TRBV19 and TRBJ1-2, reads DGGITQSPKYLFRKEGQNVTLSCEQNLNHDAMYWYRQDPGQGLRLIYYSQIVNDFQKGDIAEGYSVSREKKESFPLTVTSAQKNPTAFYLCASSPLQGLGYTFGSGTRLTVV.

The gene calls are TRBV28 and TRBJ2-4, with TRBD1 matching over 8 bases. The CDR3 has 18 amino acids. Germline CDR1 and CDR2: MDHEN and SYDVKM. V lost 3 bases, J lost 2 bases, and 12 bases stayed unmatched. The CDR3 DNA follows: TGTGCCAGCAGTTTTTTTATCACCAGGGGGCTTTCCAAAAACATTCAGTACTTC. Translated, it gives CASSFFITRGLSKNIQYF.

This sequence joins TRBV10-1 and TRBJ2-7; 8 bases agree with TRBD2. The CDR3 is made up of 17 amino acids. Trimming removed 0 bases from V and 3 bases from J; junction bases left unmatched: 10. Germline lookup yields CDR1 WNHNN and CDR2 SYGVQD (reference sequence). In DNA, the CDR3 is TGCGCCAGCAGTGAGTCGGGTTCGGGCGGGGGGTACTACGAGCAGTACTTC. Translation gives CASSESGSGGGYYEQYF.

This clone was seen just once. V and J are TRBV30 and TRBJ1-5; tentatively, D is TRBD1 (6 bases). This CDR3 contains 14 residues. Germline CDR1 and CDR2: GTSNPN and SVGIG (reference sequence). V was shortened by 3 bases and J by 6 bases, with 15 bases between the two germline ends. CDR3 in amino acids: CAWRAQGRVQPQHF. DNA of the CDR3: TGTGCCTGGAGAGCCCAGGGGCGGGTTCAGCCCCAGCATTTT.

The gene calls are TRBV6-1 and TRBJ1-2, with a possible D match to TRBD1 (5 bases). The V end lost 6 bases, the J end lost 7 bases, and 15 bases lay between the germline ends. The CDR3 has 13 residues. Germline CDR1 MNHNS, CDR2 SASEGT. The CDR3 DNA reads TGTGCCAGCAGAGGGATCCCTGGGGGTGGCTACACCTTC. Its protein product is CASRGIPGGGYTF.

The CDR3 DNA sequence: TGTGCCTGGAGTGTCGACCAACGTGAAGCTTTCTTT. Amino acids: CAWSVDQREAFF. The rearrangement links TRBV30 to TRBJ1-1; the D is unclear. The V end lost 0 bases, the J end lost 7 bases, and 9 bases lay between the germline ends. The CDR3 covers 12 residues. Germline V lookup: CDR1 GTSNPN, CDR2 SVGIG (reference sequence).

Regarding this clone: Other DNA sequences of this sample code for an identical CDR3. The J gene is TRBJ1-1, the V gene TRBV30; D not certain. V was pared by 1 base and J by 2 bases, with 5 bases between. The CDR3 spans 12 residues. The germline CDR1 and CDR2 sequences are GTSNPN and SVGIG (reference sequence). CDR3 nucleotide sequence: TGTGCCTGGAGTGAGGGAAACACTGAAGCTTTCTTT. Protein product: CAWSEGNTEAFF.

The chain links TRBV28 to TRBJ2-1, with D possibly being TRBD1 or TRBD2 (5 bases each). V shed 3 bases and J shed 9 bases, with 21 bases lying between them. The CDR3 contains 16 residues. Germline-derived CDR1 and CDR2 are MDHEN and SYDVKM. The CDR3 loop is CASSLEPGAGTREQFF. CDR3 sequence (DNA): TGTGCCAGCAGTTTGGAGCCCGGGGCCGGGACCCGTGAGCAGTTCTTC.

J is TRBJ2-7 and V is TRBV13, with D tentatively TRBD2 (5 bases). CDR1 is PRHDT and CDR2 is FYEKMQ in the germline V gene (reference sequence). This CDR3 is built from 13 residues. Trimming cost V 4 bases and J 0 bases, with 7 bases left between them. CDR3 in DNA: TGTGCCAGCAGCTCGACTAACTCCTACGAGCAGTACTTC. This codes for CASSSTNSYEQYF.

The chain has TRBV7-2 and TRBJ1-1; weak D call: TRBD1 (6 bases). The CDR3 is 15 residues long. Germline V CDR1 and CDR2: SGHTA, FQGNSA. Trimming took off 5 bases at V and 4 bases at J, with 17 bases between the two ends. The CDR3 DNA sequence: TGTGCCAGCAGCGACTCGGGGGGCAAAAGCACTGAAGCTTTCTTT. It yields the protein CASSDSGGKSTEAFF.

CDR3 sequence: CASSPPTGGSGANVLTF. The DNA for the CDR3 is TGTGCCAGCTCACCGCCGACAGGGGGATCTGGGGCCAACGTCCTGACTTTC. V is TRBV18 and J is TRBJ2-6; 9 nucleotides line up with TRBD1. Germline V gene lookup returns CDR1 KGHSH and CDR2 LQKENI. The ends lost 3 bases at V and 1 base at J; junction bases unmatched: 4. The CDR3 sequence is 17 residues long.

CDR3 region: CASRADSFSHYGYTF. Here the CDR3 DNA reads TGTGCCAGCAGAGCGGACAGCTTCTCTCACTATGGCTACACCTTC. This sequence joins TRBV6-5 and TRBJ1-2; D is possibly TRBD1 (6 bases). This CDR3 has 15 amino acids. Germline CDR1 reads MNHEY; CDR2 reads SVGAGI. Trimming cost V 6 bases and J 3 bases, with 17 bases left between them.

The chain joins TRBV5-1 to TRBJ1-1, with a possible D match to TRBD1 (6 bases). Germline CDR1 and CDR2: SGHRS and YFSETQ. The CDR3 spans 14 residues. V lost 4 bases to trimming and J lost 4 bases, with 14 bases between them. In DNA form, the CDR3 reads TGCGCCAGCAGCCCGACAGGTACGCGCACTGAAGCTTTCTTT. Translation gives CASSPTGTRTEAFF.

The rearrangement joins TRBV9 to TRBJ2-7; D is unclear. The ends were cut back, 3 bases at V and 3 bases at J, with 13 bases in the middle. This CDR3 region has 14 residues. CDR1 SGDLS and CDR2 YYNGEE come from the germline V gene. CDR3: CASSAPRRLYEQYF. For the CDR3, the DNA is TGTGCCAGCAGCGCCCCGAGACGCCTCTACGAGCAGTACTTC.

V gene TRBV4-1 combines with J gene TRBJ2-3; 7 bases map to TRBD2. Germline V gene lookup returns CDR1 MGHRA and CDR2 YSYEKL. Trimming removed 3 bases from V and 5 bases from J; junction bases left unmatched: 8. The CDR3 extends over 15 amino acids. The DNA for the CDR3 is TGCGCCAGCAGCCAGTTGGGGGAGGGTTTAGATACGCAGTATTTT. This sequence encodes CASSQLGEGLDTQYF.

The genes are TRBV2 and TRBJ2-4, with 8 bases aligning to TRBD1. The length of the CDR3 is 16 residues. Looked up from germline, CDR1 is SNHLY and CDR2 is FYNNEI. The trim removed 6 bases at V and 0 bases at J, leaving 7 bases unmatched. The CDR3 bases are TGTGCCAGCAGCGCGACAGGGGCCCTAGCCAAAAACATTCAGTACTTC. Translating gives CASSATGALAKNIQYF.

The chain carries TRBV7-6 and TRBJ2-2, with 7 bases that match TRBD1. CDR3 length: 14 amino acids. V trimming: 1 base; J trimming: 6 bases; junction bases outside the gene matches: 2. The germline V gene encodes CDR1 SGHVS and CDR2 FNYEAQ. CDR3 nucleotide sequence: TGTGCCAGCAGCTTAGGAGGGGGCTCCGGGGAGCTGTTTTTT. Amino acid sequence: CASSLGGGSGELFF.

The V call is TRBV7-8, the J call TRBJ2-2, with D maybe TRBD2 (5 bases). The CDR3 is 16 amino acids. Germline V lookup: CDR1 SGHVS, CDR2 FQNEAQ. Trimming took off 5 bases at V and 8 bases at J, with 21 bases between the two ends. The CDR3 here is CASSPPPVGGRGELFF. Written as DNA, the CDR3 is TGTGCCAGCAGCCCGCCCCCTGTCGGAGGTAGAGGGGAGCTGTTTTTT.

This sequence joins TRBV2 and TRBJ2-3; D is unresolved. Trimming cost V 3 bases and J 1 base, with 8 bases left between them. Per the germline V gene, CDR1 is SNHLY and CDR2 is FYNNEI. The CDR3 sequence is 14 residues long. The DNA of the CDR3 is TGTGCCAGCAGTGACAGCGCACGCACAGATACGCAGTATTTT. Protein: CASSDSARTDTQYF.